This is a list of T cell receptor beta chains from one sample in a study of blood T cells in healthy people across ages. MiXCR, run by TCRdb on the 5' RACE reads, gives a single entry per CDR3 protein. The sample consists of more than 650,000 distinct CDR3 sequences, about 53% of them appearing once. Sequenced input: blood. The receptors originated from a man older than 75 in good health. CDR3s include the opening cysteine and the closing phenylalanine or tryptophan. D genes are given only for firm matches. Size is stated for part of the rows, as once, few or many counts, or as a class when the clone is expanded.

J gene: TRBJ1-5; D gene: NA; clone size: few; V gene: TRBV20-1; CDR3 DNA: TGCAGTGCGAGAAGAGGGAGCGGGAACAATCAGCCCCAGCATTTT; CDR3 protein: CSARRGSGNNQPQHF
J gene: TRBJ2-1; D gene: TRBD2; clone size: NA; V gene: TRBV12-3/TRBV12-4; CDR3 DNA: TGTGCCAGCAGCAAGGCTAGCGGGGGGCGGTACAATGAGCAGTTCTTC; CDR3 protein: CASSKASGGRYNEQFF
J gene: TRBJ1-2; D gene: TRBD1; clone size: NA; V gene: TRBV12-5; CDR3 DNA: TGTGCTAGTGGGGTCCCGGGACAGGGACGGTATGGCTACACCTTC; CDR3 protein: CASGVPGQGRYGYTF
J gene: TRBJ2-7; D gene: NA; clone size: few; V gene: TRBV6-5; CDR3 DNA: TGTGCCAGCCGTTACGACAGGACAACCTACGAGCAGTACTTC; CDR3 protein: CASRYDRTTYEQYF
J gene: TRBJ2-2; D gene: NA; clone size: NA; V gene: TRBV5-1; CDR3 DNA: TGCGCCAGCAGCGAGGACGTCTTGGACACCGGGGAGCTGTTTTTT; CDR3 protein: CASSEDVLDTGELFF
J gene: TRBJ1-2; D gene: NA; clone size: NA; V gene: TRBV29-1; CDR3 DNA: TGCAGCGTTGAAGATCGTAAAGGGGGACCACCAATTAACTGTGGCTACACCTTC; CDR3 protein: CSVEDRKGGPPINCGYTF
J gene: TRBJ2-3; D gene: TRBD1; clone size: NA; V gene: TRBV7-7; CDR3 DNA: TGTGCTAGCAGCGCTACCGGGACAGGAGCAGATACGCAGTATTTT; CDR3 protein: CASSATGTGADTQYF
J gene: TRBJ1-4; D gene: NA; clone size: NA; V gene: TRBV2; CDR3 DNA: TGTGCCAGCAGTGAGGGATCAACTAATGAAAAACTGTTTTTT; CDR3 protein: CASSEGSTNEKLFF
J gene: TRBJ1-2; D gene: NA; clone size: few; V gene: TRBV5-1; CDR3 DNA: TGCGCCAGCAGTCTACAGACGGCTAACTATGGCTACACCTTC; CDR3 protein: CASSLQTANYGYTF
J gene: TRBJ1-1; D gene: NA; clone size: NA; V gene: TRBV12-3/TRBV12-4; CDR3 DNA: TGTGCCAGCCTCCCCACTGAAGCTTTCTTT; CDR3 protein: CASLPTEAFF
J gene: TRBJ2-1; D gene: TRBD1; clone size: once; V gene: TRBV29-1; CDR3 DNA: TGCAGCGTTACAGGGGCCCTATACAGTGAGCAGTTCTTC; CDR3 protein: CSVTGALYSEQFF
J gene: TRBJ1-1; D gene: TRBD1; clone size: NA; V gene: TRBV7-9; CDR3 DNA: TGTGCCAGCAGCCAGACAGGGGGGGCAACTGAAACTTTCTTT; CDR3 protein: CASSQTGGATETFF
J gene: TRBJ2-5; D gene: TRBD2; clone size: NA; V gene: TRBV7-7; CDR3 DNA: TGTGCCAGCAGCCAGATTCGGGGAGCGGGAGTCGAGACCCAGTACTTC; CDR3 protein: CASSQIRGAGVETQYF
J gene: TRBJ2-3; D gene: NA; clone size: NA; V gene: TRBV11-2; CDR3 DNA: TGTGCCAGCAGTAGTGGAGGGCCCAGATACGCGTATTTT; CDR3 protein: CASSSGGPRYAYF
J gene: TRBJ1-2; D gene: TRBD1; clone size: few; V gene: TRBV12-3/TRBV12-4; CDR3 DNA: TGTGCCAGCAGTTACGACAGGGGCGGAAACTATGGCTACACCTTC; CDR3 protein: CASSYDRGGNYGYTF
J gene: TRBJ2-1; D gene: NA; clone size: NA; V gene: TRBV3-1; CDR3 DNA: TGTGCCAGCAGCCAAGTTGGTCCCCTCAATGAGCAGTTCTTC; CDR3 protein: CASSQVGPLNEQFF
J gene: TRBJ1-2; D gene: NA; clone size: few; V gene: TRBV5-1; CDR3 DNA: TGCGCCAGCAGCTTGGAGGCAGGGAGATATGGCTACACCTTC; CDR3 protein: CASSLEAGRYGYTF
J gene: TRBJ1-1; D gene: TRBD1; clone size: NA; V gene: TRBV29-1; CDR3 DNA: TGCAGCGTTGAAGACAGGGGGCTGAACACTGAAGCTTTCTTT; CDR3 protein: CSVEDRGLNTEAFF
J gene: TRBJ2-3; D gene: TRBD2; clone size: few; V gene: TRBV6-1; CDR3 DNA: TGTGCCAGCAGTGAAGAGGGCGGGAGGCCCAGATACGCGTATTTT; CDR3 protein: CASSEEGGRPRYAYF
J gene: TRBJ2-3; D gene: NA; clone size: NA; V gene: TRBV29-1; CDR3 DNA: TGCAGCGTCCAGCGGCCCGGATACGCGTATTTT; CDR3 protein: CSVQRPGYAYF
J gene: TRBJ1-2; D gene: TRBD1; clone size: NA; V gene: TRBV29-1; CDR3 DNA: TGCAGCGCCGGACAGGGAGAACGCTACACCTTC; CDR3 protein: CSAGQGERYTF
J gene: TRBJ1-4; D gene: NA; clone size: NA; V gene: TRBV5-1; CDR3 DNA: TGCGCCAGCAGCTCAGACCCAACTAATGAAAAACTGTTTTTT; CDR3 protein: CASSSDPTNEKLFF
J gene: TRBJ2-3; D gene: NA; clone size: NA; V gene: TRBV20-1; CDR3 DNA: TGCAGTGCTAGGCGCTCCACAGATACGCAGTATTTT; CDR3 protein: CSARRSTDTQYF
J gene: TRBJ1-6; D gene: TRBD1; clone size: NA; V gene: TRBV3-1; CDR3 DNA: TGTGCCAGCAGCCAAGGCGGACAGGGAAATTCACCCCTCCACTTT; CDR3 protein: CASSQGGQGNSPLHF
J gene: TRBJ1-5; D gene: NA; clone size: once; V gene: TRBV10-3; CDR3 DNA: TGTGCCATCAGTGGTCAGGGGCAAGAGCCCCAGCATTTT; CDR3 protein: CAISGQGQEPQHF
J gene: TRBJ1-5; D gene: NA; clone size: few; V gene: TRBV5-1; CDR3 DNA: TGCGCCAGCAGTAGTTTGGGGGAGAGAGATCAGCCCCAGCATTTT; CDR3 protein: CASSSLGERDQPQHF
J gene: TRBJ2-1; D gene: TRBD2; clone size: NA; V gene: TRBV12-3/TRBV12-4; CDR3 DNA: TGCGCCAGCAGCCTGGTGGGAGGGTTCAATGAGCAGTTCTTC; CDR3 protein: CASSLVGGFNEQFF
J gene: TRBJ2-1; D gene: TRBD2; clone size: NA; V gene: TRBV9; CDR3 DNA: TGTGCCATCCCGACTAGCGGGAAAATCTCCTACAATGAGCAGTTCTTC; CDR3 protein: CAIPTSGKISYNEQFF